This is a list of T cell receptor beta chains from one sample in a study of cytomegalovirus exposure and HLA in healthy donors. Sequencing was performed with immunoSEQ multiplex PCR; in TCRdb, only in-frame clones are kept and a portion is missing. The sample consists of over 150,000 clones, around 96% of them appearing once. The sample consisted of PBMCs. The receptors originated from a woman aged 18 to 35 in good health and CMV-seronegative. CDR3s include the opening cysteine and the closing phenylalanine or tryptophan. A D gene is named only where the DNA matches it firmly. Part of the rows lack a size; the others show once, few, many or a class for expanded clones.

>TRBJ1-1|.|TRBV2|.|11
CASKGGTEAFF
TGTGCCAGCAAGGGGGGGACTGAAGCTTTCTTT
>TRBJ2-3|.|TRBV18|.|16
CASSPRWSGLADTQYF
TGTGCCAGCTCACCACGATGGAGCGGGCTAGCAGATACGCAGTATTTT
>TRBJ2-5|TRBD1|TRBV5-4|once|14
CASSDRGSQETQYF
TGTGCCAGCAGCGACAGGGGCTCCCAAGAGACCCAGTACTTC
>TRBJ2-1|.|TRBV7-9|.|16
CASIGIGGGSYNEQFF
TGTGCCAGCATCGGGATCGGGGGTGGCTCCTACAATGAGCAGTTCTTC
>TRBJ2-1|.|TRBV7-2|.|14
CASTSVPGVNEQFF
TGTGCCAGCACCTCGGTTCCTGGAGTCAATGAGCAGTTCTTC
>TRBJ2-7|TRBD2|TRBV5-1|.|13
CASSFREGYEQYF
TGCGCCAGCAGCTTTAGGGAGGGCTACGAGCAGTACTTC
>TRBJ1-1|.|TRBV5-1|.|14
CASSLVGRNTEAFF
TGCGCCAGCAGCTTGGTGGGCCGGAACACTGAAGCTTTCTTT
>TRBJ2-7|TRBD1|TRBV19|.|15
CASSIAGTGEYEQYF
TGTGCCAGTAGTATAGCTGGGACAGGGGAATACGAGCAGTACTTC
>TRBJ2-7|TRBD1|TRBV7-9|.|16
CASSFPTGGETYEQYF
TGTGCCAGCAGCTTCCCCACAGGGGGCGAAACCTACGAGCAGTACTTC
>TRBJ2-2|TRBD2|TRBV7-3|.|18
CASSSLASGGAGSGELFF
TGTGCCAGCAGCTCCCTAGCTAGCGGGGGGGCCGGATCCGGGGAGCTGTTTTTT
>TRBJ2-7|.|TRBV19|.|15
CASSIGLDSSYEQYF
TGTGCCAGTAGTATAGGGTTGGACAGCTCCTACGAGCAGTACTTC
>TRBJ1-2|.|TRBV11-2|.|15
CASSLEAGRNYGYTF
TGTGCCAGCAGCTTAGAGGCAGGGCGGAACTATGGCTACACCTTC
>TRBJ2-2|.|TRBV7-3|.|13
CASRAGVAGELFF
TGTGCCAGCAGGGCAGGGGTGGCCGGGGAGCTGTTTTTT
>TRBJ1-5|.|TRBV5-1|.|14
CASSFGGQDQPQHF
TGCGCCAGCAGCTTCGGAGGGCAGGATCAGCCCCAGCATTTT
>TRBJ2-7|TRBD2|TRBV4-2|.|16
CASSPRSTSGDYEQYF
TGTGCCAGCAGCCCCAGATCGACTAGCGGGGATTACGAGCAGTACTTC
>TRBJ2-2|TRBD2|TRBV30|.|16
CAWTGWGGWNTGELFF
TGTGCCTGGACGGGTTGGGGGGGTTGGAACACCGGGGAGCTGTTTTTT
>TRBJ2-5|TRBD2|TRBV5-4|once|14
CASTTSGGAETQYF
TGTGCCAGCACCACTAGCGGGGGGGCAGAGACCCAGTACTTC
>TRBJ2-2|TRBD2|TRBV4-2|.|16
CASSRLGLAGSGELFF
TGTGCCAGCAGCCGACTCGGACTAGCGGGGTCCGGGGAGCTGTTTTTT
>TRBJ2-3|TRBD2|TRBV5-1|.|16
CASSFTSGVTTDTQYF
TGCGCCAGCAGCTTCACTAGCGGGGTCACGACAGATACGCAGTATTTT
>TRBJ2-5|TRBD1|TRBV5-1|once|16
CASSDGGKQGAETQYF
TGCGCCAGCAGCGACGGGGGGAAACAGGGGGCTGAGACCCAGTACTTC
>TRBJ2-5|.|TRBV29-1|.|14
CSVELSRGMETQYF
TGCAGCGTTGAACTTAGCAGGGGCATGGAGACCCAGTACTTC
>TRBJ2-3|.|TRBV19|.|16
CASSISIAGSTDTQYF
TGTGCCAGTAGTATCTCAATCGCGGGGTCGACAGATACGCAGTATTTT
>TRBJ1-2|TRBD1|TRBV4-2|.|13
CASSQEGQGGYTF
TGTGCCAGCAGCCAAGAAGGACAGGGCGGCTACACCTTC
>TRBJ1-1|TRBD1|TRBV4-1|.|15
CASSLQTGGNTEAFF
TGCGCCAGCAGCCTCCAGACAGGGGGGAACACTGAAGCTTTCTTT
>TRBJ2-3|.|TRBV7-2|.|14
CASSLQGSTDTQYF
TGTGCCAGCAGCCTACAGGGTAGCACAGATACGCAGTATTTT
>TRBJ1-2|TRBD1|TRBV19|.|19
CASSMTPDTRQGLARGYTF
TGTGCCAGTAGTATGACTCCAGATACTCGACAGGGTTTAGCACGGGGCTACACCTTC
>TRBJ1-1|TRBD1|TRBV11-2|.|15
CASSLTGGRYTEAFF
TGTGCCAGCAGCCTAACAGGGGGCAGGTACACTGAAGCTTTCTTT
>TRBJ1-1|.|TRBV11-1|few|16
CASSFGQLSRDTEAFF
TGTGCCAGCAGCTTCGGACAGCTAAGTCGCGACACTGAAGCTTTCTTT
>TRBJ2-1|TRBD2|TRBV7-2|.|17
CASSLSISGGFYNEQFF
TGTGCCAGCAGCTTAAGTATAAGCGGGGGGTTCTACAATGAGCAGTTCTTC
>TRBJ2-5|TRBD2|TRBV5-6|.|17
CASSWGTSGGALETQYF
TGTGCCAGCAGCTGGGGGACTAGCGGGGGGGCCCTGGAGACCCAGTACTTC
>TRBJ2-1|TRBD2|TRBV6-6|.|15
CASSYGTSGVLEQFF
TGTGCCAGCAGTTATGGGACTAGCGGGGTGCTTGAGCAGTTCTTC
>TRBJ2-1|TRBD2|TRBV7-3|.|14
CASSFSGGANEQFF
TGTGCCAGCAGCTTTAGCGGGGGGGCGAATGAGCAGTTCTTC
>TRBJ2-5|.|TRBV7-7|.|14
CASSLTGFGETQYF
TGTGCTAGCAGCTTAACCGGGTTTGGAGAGACCCAGTACTTC
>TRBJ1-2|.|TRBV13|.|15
CASSPQGRVDYGYTF
TGTGCCAGCAGTCCCCAGGGGAGGGTGGACTATGGCTACACCTTC
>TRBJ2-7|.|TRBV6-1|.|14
CASSEGAGSYEQYF
TGTGCCAGCAGTGAAGGGGCAGGTTCCTACGAGCAGTACTTC
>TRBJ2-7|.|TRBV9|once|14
CASSPGFPSYEQYF
TGTGCCAGCAGCCCCGGGTTTCCCTCCTACGAGCAGTACTTC
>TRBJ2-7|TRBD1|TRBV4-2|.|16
CASSLLALDRGYEQYF
TGTGCCAGCAGCCTGTTGGCTTTGGACAGGGGTTACGAGCAGTACTTC
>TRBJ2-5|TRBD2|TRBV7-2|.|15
CASSLGGGAEETQYF
TGTGCCAGCAGCTTAGGCGGGGGGGCCGAAGAGACCCAGTACTTC
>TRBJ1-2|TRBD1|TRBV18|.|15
CASSPPGRQGQGYTF
TGTGCCAGCTCACCACCAGGTCGACAGGGACAAGGCTACACCTTC
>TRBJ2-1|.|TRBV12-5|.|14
CASGLVTSHNEQFF
TGTGCTAGTGGTTTGGTAACATCCCACAATGAGCAGTTCTTC
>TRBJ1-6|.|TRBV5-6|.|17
CASSRRSERNYNSPLHF
TGTGCCAGCAGCCGGCGGTCAGAAAGAAACTATAATTCACCCCTCCACTTT
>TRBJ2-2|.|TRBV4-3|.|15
CASSPAAANTGELFF
TGCGCCAGCAGCCCTGCGGCCGCGAACACCGGGGAGCTGTTTTTT
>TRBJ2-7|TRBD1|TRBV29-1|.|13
CSVQTGGSYEQYF
TGCAGCGTTCAGACAGGGGGCTCCTACGAGCAGTACTTC
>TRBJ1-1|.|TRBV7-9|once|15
CASSLVGPGVTEAFF
TGTGCCAGCAGCTTAGTAGGACCAGGGGTGACTGAAGCTTTCTTT
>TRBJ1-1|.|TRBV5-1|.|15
CASSLLTTSNTEAFF
TGCGCCAGCAGCCTCCTGACAACCTCGAACACTGAAGCTTTCTTT